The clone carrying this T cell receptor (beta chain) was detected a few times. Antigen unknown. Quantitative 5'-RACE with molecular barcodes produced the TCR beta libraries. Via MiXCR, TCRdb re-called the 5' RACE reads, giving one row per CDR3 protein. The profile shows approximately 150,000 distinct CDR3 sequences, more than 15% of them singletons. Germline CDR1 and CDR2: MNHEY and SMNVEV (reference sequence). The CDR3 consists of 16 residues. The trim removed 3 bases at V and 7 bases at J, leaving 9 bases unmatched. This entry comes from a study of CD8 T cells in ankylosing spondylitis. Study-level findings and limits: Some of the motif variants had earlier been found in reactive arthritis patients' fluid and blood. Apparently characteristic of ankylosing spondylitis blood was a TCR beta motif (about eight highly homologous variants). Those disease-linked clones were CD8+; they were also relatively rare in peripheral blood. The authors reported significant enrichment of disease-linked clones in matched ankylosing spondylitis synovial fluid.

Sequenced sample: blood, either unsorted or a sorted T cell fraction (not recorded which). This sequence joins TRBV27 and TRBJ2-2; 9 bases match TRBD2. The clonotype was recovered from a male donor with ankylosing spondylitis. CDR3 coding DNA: TGTGCCAGCAGTTTTTTAGCGGGAGCAATCGACGGGGAGCTGTTTTTT. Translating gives CASSFLAGAIDGELFF.